Following are 9 T cell receptor beta chains from one sample sequenced in a study of control samples from healthy donors and cancer patients. TCRdb's copy holds only in-frame clones and misses some; the assay was immunoSEQ multiplex PCR. The top ten clones hold around 8.5% of a sample with 150,000 to 200,000 clones, 85% to 95% of them seen once. Material: blood. The receptors derive from a woman aged 40 to 49 in good health.

CDR3 sequence (DNA): TGTGCCACCAGTGATTCCCCGGAGGGGGCAAACTATGGCTACACCTTC. The encoded protein is CATSDSPEGANYGYTF. The chain is built from TRBV24-1 and TRBJ1-2; 7 positions agree with TRBD1. Germline-derived CDR1 and CDR2 are KGHDR and SFDVKD. The CDR3 covers 16 residues. Trimming removed 2 bases from V and 2 bases from J; junction bases left unmatched: 7.

The sample holds one count of this clone. The rearrangement uses TRBV19 and TRBJ1-3; D gene unclear. V lost 6 bases, J lost 3 bases, and 15 bases lay in between. CDR3 length: 15 residues. CDR1 and CDR2 (germline): LNHDA, SQIVND (reference sequence). As DNA, the CDR3 is TGTGCCAGTAGCTACCGACCCACTTATGGAAACACCATATATTTT. As protein: CASSYRPTYGNTIYF.

V usage is TRBV9 and J usage is TRBJ2-7; D not certain. Germline lookup yields CDR1 SGDLS and CDR2 YYNGEE. The V gene lost 0 bases and the J gene lost 0 bases, with 10 bases spanning the gap. This CDR3 has 15 amino acids. CDR3 loop: CASSVEANPSYEQYF. For the CDR3, the DNA is TGTGCCAGCAGCGTAGAGGCAAATCCCTCCTACGAGCAGTACTTC. Supplemented by reference TRBV9 and TRBJ2-7, the full variable domain reads DSGVTQTPKHLITATGQRVTLRCSPRSGDLSVYWYQQSLDQGLQFLIQYYNGEERAKGNILERFSAQQFPDLHSELNLSSLELGDSALYFCASSVEANPSYEQYFGPGTRLTVT.

The chain is built from TRBV9 and TRBJ1-1; TRBD1 matches at 9 bases. CDR1 and CDR2 (germline): SGDLS, YYNGEE. V shed 2 bases and J 5 bases; nucleotides not matched to a gene: 4. This CDR3 contains 14 residues. The CDR3 DNA is TGTGCCAGCAGCGTTCGGGACAGGGTTACTGAAGCTTTCTTT. Amino acid sequence: CASSVRDRVTEAFF.

The CDR3 reads CASSLWGENQETQYF. The CDR3 region has the DNA TGTGCCAGCAGTTTATGGGGGGAAAACCAAGAGACCCAGTACTTC. The chain has TRBV27 and TRBJ2-5; D might be TRBD2 (6 bases). The V gene lost 1 base and the J gene lost 0 bases, with 9 bases spanning the gap. Per the germline V gene, CDR1 is MNHEY and CDR2 is SMNVEV (reference sequence). CDR3 length equals 15 residues.

The CDR3 bases are TGTGCCAGCAGCCCAACCGAAGACTACGAGCAGTACTTC. This translates into CASSPTEDYEQYF. The V and J genes are TRBV6-2 or TRBV6-3 and TRBJ2-7; D call uncertain. The V end was cut by 6 bases, the J end by 3 bases, with 12 bases between. CDR1 and CDR2 from the germline V gene are MNHEY and SVGEGT. This CDR3 spans 13 amino acids.

The chain joins TRBV11-2 to TRBJ2-3; 9 bases line up with TRBD2. The V segment lost 1 base and the J segment 2 bases; nucleotides outside the gene matches: 4. The germline V gene has CDR1 SGHAT and CDR2 FQNNGV. This CDR3 is 16 amino acids long. DNA for the CDR3: TGTGCCAGCAGCTTAGTAGCGGGAGTCTCCACAGATACGCAGTATTTT. This gives the protein CASSLVAGVSTDTQYF.

The V call is TRBV5-6, the J call TRBJ2-5; 7 bases align to TRBD1. The CDR3 extends over 15 amino acids. CDR1 is SGHDT and CDR2 is YYEEEE in the germline V gene. The trim removed 2 bases at V and 0 bases at J, leaving 4 bases unmatched. The CDR3 coding sequence is TGTGCCAGCAGCTTTGACAGGGTCCACCAAGAGACCCAGTACTTC. This gives the protein CASSFDRVHQETQYF. The entire variable domain, with the rest obtained from reference TRBV5-6 and TRBJ2-5, is as follows: DAGVTQSPTHLIKTRGQQVTLRCSPKSGHDTVSWYQQALGQGPQFIFQYYEEEERQRGNFPDRFSGHQFPNYSSELNVNALLLGDSALYLCASSFDRVHQETQYFGPGTRLLVL.

The chain has TRBV4-1 and TRBJ1-4; the D gene is possibly TRBD1 (5 bases). Trimming took off 0 bases at V and 7 bases at J, with 15 bases between the two ends. Germline V gene sequence: CDR1 MGHRA, CDR2 YSYEKL. There are 16 residues in the CDR3. The CDR3 reads CASSQDSGGWVEKLFF. DNA for the CDR3: TGCGCCAGCAGCCAAGATTCGGGGGGTTGGGTTGAAAAACTGTTTTTT.